The 15 T cell receptor beta chains in this list originate from one sample, sequenced in a study of cytomegalovirus exposure and HLA in healthy donors. Primers included in the PCR were 60 Vbeta and 13 Jbeta primers. Method: immunoSEQ multiplex PCR; TCRdb's copy keeps in-frame clones and lacks some. This sample carries about 170,000 clones, approximately 80% of them seen once, and the ten largest clones take around 4.3%. Sequencing was done on a sample of PBMCs. The receptors originated from a woman aged 50 to 65 in good health and CMV-seropositive.

The V call is TRBV30, the J call TRBJ2-1, with TRBD1 identical over 8 bases. The CDR3 contains 14 residues. Germline assignment: CDR1 GTSNPN and CDR2 SVGIG (reference sequence). The V gene end was trimmed by 5 bases and the J gene end by 4 bases; junction bases not matched to a gene: 7. The CDR3 sequence: CAWQSTGGYNEQFF. The DNA for the CDR3 is TGTGCCTGGCAAAGCACAGGGGGGTACAATGAGCAGTTCTTC.

The chain carries TRBV6-6 and TRBJ2-1, with D tentatively TRBD2 (6 bases). V gave up 8 bases and J gave up 5 bases, with 16 bases separating them. This CDR3 is built from 14 residues. CDR1 and CDR2 from the germline V gene are MNHNY and SVGAGI (reference sequence). The DNA for the CDR3 is TGTGCCAGCCGTCCGGCGTCGGGGGACAATGAGCAGTTCTTC. Its protein product is CASRPASGDNEQFF.

The rearrangement joins TRBV11-2 to TRBJ2-7; 7 bases line up with TRBD1. Germline values: CDR1 SGHAT, CDR2 FQNNGV. Germline trimming cut 0 bases from V and 5 bases from J; bases unmatched to any gene: 7. The CDR3 runs to 15 residues. CDR3 DNA: TGTGCCAGCAGCTTAGACGGGACAGACCTCAACGAGCAGTACTTC. Its protein product is CASSLDGTDLNEQYF.

The rearrangement joins TRBV7-2 to TRBJ2-7, with a possible D match to TRBD1 (5 bases). The CDR3 runs 14 residues. With 5 bases removed from V and 9 bases from J, the gap between germline ends came to 20 bases. Germline V gene data show CDR1 as SGHTA and CDR2 as FQGNSA. The CDR3 sequence: CASSPKGLGRGQYF. The DNA of the CDR3 is TGTGCCAGCAGCCCCAAGGGGTTAGGACGAGGGCAGTACTTC.

This clone was seen more than once but under ten times. V and J are TRBV5-6 and TRBJ2-7, with D possibly matching TRBD1 (5 bases). The CDR3 is 13 residues long. Germline CDR1 and CDR2: SGHDT and YYEEEE. Trimming removed 6 bases at V and 5 bases at J, with 15 bases between. CDR3 sequence (DNA): TGTGCCAGCACCTACAGGCCTTTGGACGAGCAGTACTTC. Translated: CASTYRPLDEQYF.

V usage is TRBV5-4 and J usage is TRBJ1-1; D remains unclear. The germline V and J ends were trimmed by 0 bases and 6 bases, with 12 bases remaining between them. The CDR3 consists of 14 residues. Germline assignment: CDR1 SGHNT and CDR2 YYREEE (reference sequence). The CDR3 loop reads CASSLVDKFSEAFF. The CDR3 DNA reads TGTGCCAGCAGCTTGGTAGACAAATTCTCTGAAGCTTTCTTT.

CDR3 protein: CATQGQGGGELFF. As DNA, the CDR3 is TGTGCCACTCAGGGTCAAGGTGGCGGGGAGCTGTTTTTT. The V gene is TRBV27, the J gene TRBJ2-2, with D maybe TRBD1 (5 bases). Germline CDR1 and CDR2: MNHEY and SMNVEV (reference sequence). This CDR3 contains 13 residues. Trimming took off 10 bases at V and 7 bases at J, with 16 bases between the two ends.

For this clone: The identical CDR3 is also encoded by other nucleotide sequences in the sample. This chain joins TRBV7-9 and TRBJ1-2, with D tentatively TRBD1 (5 bases). The CDR3 loop spans 13 amino acids. The V and J ends lost 1 base and 3 bases respectively, with 6 bases between them. Looked up from germline, CDR1 is SEHNR and CDR2 is FQNEAQ (reference sequence). This CDR3 is CASSLGRDYGYTF. CDR3 nucleotide sequence: TGTGCCAGCAGCTTAGGCAGGGACTATGGCTACACCTTC.

The V call is TRBV4-3, the J call TRBJ1-5, with no clear D. The germline CDR1 and CDR2 sequences are LGHNA and YSLEER. The CDR3 runs to 16 residues. Trimming shortened V by 0 bases and J by 5 bases, and 14 bases separated the two germline ends. CDR3 nucleotide sequence: TGCGCCAGCAGCCAAGAGGCGTATCAGACACATCAGCCCCAGCATTTT. Residues: CASSQEAYQTHQPQHF.

V is TRBV25-1 and J is TRBJ2-6; D is unclear. Germline values: CDR1 MGHDK, CDR2 SYGVNS. With 3 bases removed from V and 0 bases from J, the gap between germline ends came to 9 bases. The CDR3 spans 16 residues. The CDR3 coding sequence is TGTGCCAGCAGTGATTATCCCTCCTCTGGGGCCAACGTCCTGACTTTC. Its protein product is CASSDYPSSGANVLTF.

The chain couples TRBV9 to TRBJ2-5; maybe TRBD2 (5 bases). V shed 4 bases and J shed 2 bases, with 15 bases lying between them. Germline CDR1 is SGDLS and CDR2 is YYNGEE. The CDR3 totals 15 residues. CDR3 protein: CASSPRPGLQETQYF. Written as DNA, the CDR3 is TGTGCCAGCAGCCCTCGCCCCGGACTTCAAGAGACCCAGTACTTC.

The V call is TRBV29-1, the J call TRBJ2-5, with D perhaps matching TRBD2 (5 bases). The CDR3 runs 12 residues. Germline-derived CDR1 and CDR2 are SQVTM and ANQGSEA. The V gene lost 3 bases and the J gene lost 5 bases, with 10 bases spanning the gap. CDR3 residues: CSVDLAVETQYF. CDR3 bases: TGCAGCGTTGACCTAGCCGTCGAGACCCAGTACTTC.

The rearrangement uses TRBV27 and TRBJ2-2, with D possibly TRBD2 on 6 matching bases. From germline, CDR1 is MNHEY and CDR2 SMNVEV (reference sequence). The CDR3 consists of 14 residues. V dropped 6 bases and J dropped 8 bases, with 16 bases sitting between them. CDR3 loop: CASSPGTHLGELFF. The CDR3, as DNA: TGTGCCAGCAGCCCCGGGACTCACTTGGGGGAGCTGTTTTTT.

This clone was counted a few times. This rearrangement joins TRBV5-1 to TRBJ2-2; no clear D. In germline, CDR1 is SGHRS, CDR2 YFSETQ. The CDR3 runs to 12 residues. Trimming shortened V by 4 bases and J by 5 bases, and 6 bases separated the two germline ends. Here the CDR3 DNA reads TGCGCCAGCAGCCTTCAGACCGGGGAGCTGTTTTTT. The encoded protein is CASSLQTGELFF.

This chain connects TRBV7-2 to TRBJ2-7; 9 positions match TRBD2. Germline assignment: CDR1 SGHTA and CDR2 FQGNSA. CDR3 size: 15 residues. V was pared by 7 bases and J by 4 bases, with 11 bases of the junction left unmatched. The CDR3 sequence is CASTQRASGTYEQYF. CDR3 nucleotide sequence: TGTGCCAGCACTCAACGGGCTAGCGGGACTTACGAGCAGTACTTC.